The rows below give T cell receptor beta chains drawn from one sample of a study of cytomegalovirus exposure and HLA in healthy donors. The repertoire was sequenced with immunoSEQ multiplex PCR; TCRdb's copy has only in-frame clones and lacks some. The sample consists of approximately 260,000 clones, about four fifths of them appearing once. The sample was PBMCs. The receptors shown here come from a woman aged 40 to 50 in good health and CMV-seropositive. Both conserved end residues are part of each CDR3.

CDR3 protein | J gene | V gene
CASRQGQATEAFF | TRBJ1-1 | TRBV7-9
CASSGQGTAEAFF | TRBJ1-1 | TRBV2
CASSVSGRAYNEQFF | TRBJ2-1 | TRBV7-3
CASSLSNSGSMETQYF | TRBJ2-5 | TRBV6-6
CASSYSGREGINEQYF | TRBJ2-7 | TRBV6-6
CSVDRNWASGGSEQFF | TRBJ2-1 | TRBV29-1
CASRGLAVPQETQYF | TRBJ2-5 | TRBV7-2
CASVASGKYNEQFF | TRBJ2-1 | TRBV6-6
CASSVLTSGSNEQFF | TRBJ2-1 | TRBV5-1
CASRRAGPMGTDTQYF | TRBJ2-3 | TRBV27
CASRRADPWETQYF | TRBJ2-5 | TRBV5-1
CASSQVLWEENEKLFF | TRBJ1-4 | TRBV4-3
CASSNLGGGEQFF | TRBJ2-1 | TRBV21-1
CASSLEDRVAYF | TRBJ2-7 | TRBV7-9
CASSPQGAATNEKLFF | TRBJ1-4 | TRBV18
CASSLDRGAGGNTIYF | TRBJ1-3 | TRBV7-2
CASSLNRAYEQYF | TRBJ2-7 | TRBV11-3
CASSLEGGDYNEQFF | TRBJ2-1 | TRBV7-8
CASSGRRESLDEQYF | TRBJ2-7 | TRBV5-4
CASSGGQGGNQPQHF | TRBJ1-5 | TRBV6-5
CASTGVSNEQYF | TRBJ2-7 | TRBV11-2
CASSSYNSGRAGTDTQYF | TRBJ2-3 | TRBV27
CASSSPTGGKNIQYF | TRBJ2-4 | TRBV28
CASRTTGVEQFF | TRBJ2-1 | TRBV28
CASSLTSGYQETQYF | TRBJ2-5 | TRBV7-6
CASSSDSLGGNTIYF | TRBJ1-3 | TRBV28
CASRDRQNQPQHF | TRBJ1-5 | TRBV19
CASSLDTGSGNTIYF | TRBJ1-3 | TRBV7-2
CASSENGEYSNQPQHF | TRBJ1-5 | TRBV6-1
CASSPGQGASGNTIYF | TRBJ1-3 | TRBV11-2
CASSDYRNQPQHF | TRBJ1-5 | TRBV6-1
CAISDDAQAYEQYF | TRBJ2-7 | TRBV10-3
CSAKTGGGTEAFF | TRBJ1-1 | TRBV29-1
CASSTAGRGQSYEQYF | TRBJ2-7 | TRBV18
CASLRVGGTISNQPQHF | TRBJ1-5 | TRBV28
CASRRTGDGANVLTF | TRBJ2-6 | TRBV6-5
CTSSRPDLGQAAYTGELFF | TRBJ2-2 | TRBV1
CASSLFRGPNEKLFF | TRBJ1-4 | TRBV11-2
CASSVSGQGSTGELFF | TRBJ2-2 | TRBV9
CASSPDRLNTEAFF | TRBJ1-1 | TRBV27
CSVESTGTSTDTQYF | TRBJ2-3 | TRBV29-1
CASSFWTSGGSYEQYF | TRBJ2-7 | TRBV7-2
CAWSSQGPGEQYF | TRBJ2-7 | TRBV30
CAWSTGGAYNEQFF | TRBJ2-1 | TRBV30
CASSLVREFTGELFF | TRBJ2-2 | TRBV7-2
CASSRTGEVGQPQHF | TRBJ1-5 | TRBV5-1
CAWSAVGGSYNEQFF | TRBJ2-1 | TRBV30
CSVVLGGVNAEAFF | TRBJ1-1 | TRBV29-1
CASSRNTGSGGNTEAFF | TRBJ1-1 | TRBV7-9
CASRPDSFYNEQFF | TRBJ2-1 | TRBV5-6
CAGSRTSLSTDTQYF | TRBJ2-3 | TRBV5-6